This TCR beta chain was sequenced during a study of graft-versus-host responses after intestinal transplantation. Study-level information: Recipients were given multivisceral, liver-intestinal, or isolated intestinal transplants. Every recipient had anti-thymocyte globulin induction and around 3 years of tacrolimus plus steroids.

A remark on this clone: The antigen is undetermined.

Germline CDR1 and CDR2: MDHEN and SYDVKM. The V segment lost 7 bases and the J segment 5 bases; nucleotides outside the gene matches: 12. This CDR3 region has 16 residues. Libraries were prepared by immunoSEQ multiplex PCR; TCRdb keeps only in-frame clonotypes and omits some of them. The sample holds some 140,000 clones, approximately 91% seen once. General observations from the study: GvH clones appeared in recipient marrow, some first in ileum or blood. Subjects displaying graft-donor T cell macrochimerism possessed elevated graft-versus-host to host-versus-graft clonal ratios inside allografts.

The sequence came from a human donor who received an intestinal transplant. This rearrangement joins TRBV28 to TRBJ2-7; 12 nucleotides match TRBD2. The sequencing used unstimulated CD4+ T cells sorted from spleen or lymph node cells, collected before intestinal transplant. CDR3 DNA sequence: TGTGCCAGCATCCAACCTAGCGGGAGGGCCGGTCACGAGCAGTACTTC. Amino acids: CASIQPSGRAGHEQYF.